This entry is about one T cell receptor (beta chain). What it binds is not known. The sample comes from a study of T cell responses to AZD1222 COVID-19 vaccine. As for the study in general: Pooled together were second doses at about 4 or about 12 weeks. General study findings and limits: Among spike-specific TCRs, nearly half reportedly target unmutated variant regions. Two doses of AZD1222 preceded a rise in Spike-specific TCR breadth and depth.

Germline CDR1 is SGHTS and CDR2 is YDEGEE. The CDR3 has 15 residues. Deletions cut 1 base from V and 1 base from J, with 12 bases between. Sequenced by immunoSEQ multiplex PCR; TCRdb stores in-frame clones only, minus some. The sample yields more than 60,000 clones, about 88% seen once. Sequenced material: peripheral blood, taken on day 0 of AZD1222 vaccination. This sequence was found in an adult in good health. The chain has TRBV5-8 and TRBJ2-7; D perhaps matches TRBD2 (5 bases). In DNA form, the CDR3 reads TGTGCCAGCAGCTTGATAGGGAGTAAGTCCTACGAGCAGTACTTC. The encoded protein is CASSLIGSKSYEQYF.